What follows is one T cell receptor beta chain and its context. Its antigen remains unidentified. This likely came from a read error, as a far larger clone is one base away. The CDR3 covers 14 residues. Trimming took 4 bases from V and 3 from J, leaving 11 bases between them. The germline gives CDR1 SGHRS, CDR2 YFSETQ. This sample was included in a study of shared clonotypes between healthy human individuals. Overall study findings and caveats: An expected dependence of interdonor clonotype sharing on sequencing depth was noted.

Deep-level running was used for the assay. Profiling relied on immunoSEQ multiplex PCR, and the TCRdb table lists in-frame clones only, not all of them. The sample comprises approximately 500,000 clones, roughly 80% of which are singletons, and roughly an eighth rests with the top ten. Material: PBMCs. The sequence was collected from a woman between 35 and 50 years old in good health. Some clones in this sample may be carry-over from other donors' samples. The V and J genes are TRBV5-1 and TRBJ1-3; the D is unclear. The CDR3 DNA follows: TGCGCCAGCAGCGACGAGGGAGATGGAAACACCATATATTTT. Translation: CASSDEGDGNTIYF.